One TCR beta chain is described in this entry. Its antigen is unknown. The data were obtained in a study of vaccination and CD4 T cells after COVID-19. Sample treatment: roughly 10-day PBMC culture with coronavirus spike peptide pools or control peptides (ViraFEST assay). Half the medium was exchanged for fresh IL-2 medium on days 3 and 7. Germline V gene sequence: CDR1 DFQATT, CDR2 SNEGSKA (reference sequence). The V segment lost 6 bases and the J segment 10 bases; nucleotides outside the gene matches: 9. The CDR3 contains 13 residues. Oncomine TCR Beta short-read sequencing was applied to DNA from cultured CD4+ T cells. CD4+ T cells were cultured, and genomic DNA was extracted from them. One entry per CDR3 protein, called by TCRdb with MiXCR from the PCR reads. Of roughly 12,000 distinct CDR3 sequences in the sample, 76% were seen once.

The sequencing input was CD4+ T cells from blood, cultured in vitro. The rearrangement joins TRBV20-1 to TRBJ1-6; 7 nucleotides line up with TRBD1. This receptor was taken from a human donor who had recovered from COVID-19. The CDR3 DNA reads as TGCAGTGCCCGGGACAGCGCAGCCTCACCCCTCCACTTT. Encoded protein: CSARDSAASPLHF.